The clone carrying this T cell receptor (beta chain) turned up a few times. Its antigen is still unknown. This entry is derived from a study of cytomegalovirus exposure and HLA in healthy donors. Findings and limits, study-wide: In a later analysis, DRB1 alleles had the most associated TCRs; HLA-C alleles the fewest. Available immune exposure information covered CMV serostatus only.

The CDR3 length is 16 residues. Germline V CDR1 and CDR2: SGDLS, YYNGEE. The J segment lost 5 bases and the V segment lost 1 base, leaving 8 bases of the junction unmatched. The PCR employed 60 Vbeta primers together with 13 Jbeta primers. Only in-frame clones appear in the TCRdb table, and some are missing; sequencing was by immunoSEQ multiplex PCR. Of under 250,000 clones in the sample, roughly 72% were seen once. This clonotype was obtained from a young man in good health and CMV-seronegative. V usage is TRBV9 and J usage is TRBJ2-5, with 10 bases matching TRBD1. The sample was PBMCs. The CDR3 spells CASSVSPTGGFETQYF. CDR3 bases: TGTGCCAGCAGCGTATCCCCGACAGGGGGCTTTGAGACCCAGTACTTC.